This T cell receptor beta chain was observed in a study of T cell repertoires in ileal Crohn's disease. The wider study: All patients had surgery for stricturing (around 60%) or penetrating (39%) disease.

With regard to this clone: Its target is not known.

Repertoires were generated with immunoSEQ multiplex PCR, while TCRdb's copy carries only in-frame clones and drops some. Of more than 50,000 clones listed, about 89% are singletons. Germline V CDR1 and CDR2: LNHNV, YYDKDF (reference sequence). The CDR3 consists of 16 residues. V lost 0 bases and J lost 7; bases outside the gene matches: 8. Time point indicated: neoterminal ileum biopsy at postoperative endoscopy, about 6 months after surgery. General study points: Endoscopic recurrence occurred in every patient whose clonality exceeded 26.8%.

Input material: ileal tissue. The rearrangement links TRBV15 to TRBJ2-1, with 8 bases matching TRBD2. This receptor was obtained from an adult with Crohn's disease. CDR3 sequence (DNA): TGTGCCACCAGCAGAGATGCGGGGGGCCGGTGGAATGAGCAGTTCTTC. Protein: CATSRDAGGRWNEQFF.